This T cell receptor beta chain was captured by sequencing in a study of HIV-infected patients and healthy controls (dated by TCRdb to the mid-2010s). This clonotype was seen only a few times. No antigen is known for it. No per-base quality is available; no much larger clone lies one base away. The CDR3 runs 12 residues from the cysteine to the phenylalanine. The entry retains the CDR3 DNA only, 36 bases that are in frame from base 1. Trimming removed 3 bases from V and 1 base from J, leaving 4 bases between the germline ends. From a lookup of the germline V gene, CDR1 and CDR2 are SGHRS and YFSETQ. The library was produced with 5' RACE. Sequenced on an Illumina MiSeq. The public reads were reanalyzed by TCRdb: fastp trimming at Q25, MiXCR alignment, in-frame beta chains only. Identical CDR3 proteins give one entry, which carries the most common genes and DNA. This sample comprises tens of thousands of distinct CDR3 sequences, approximately 16% of them detected only once. The ten most abundant clones make up around 5.9% of the sample.

The chain is assembled from TRBV5-1 and TRBJ1-1; a confident D gene designation cannot be given. The sequence came from a human donor in good health. Sequenced: CD4+ T cells from blood. The DNA is TGCGCCAGCAGCTGGGGGAACACTGAAGCTTTCTTT. Its protein reads: CASSWGNTEAFF.